This T cell receptor beta chain was found in a study of early T cells in non-severe SARS-CoV-2 infection. Study summary: It was bulk RNA from unsorted whole blood that was sequenced, and the chains were unpaired.

On this clonotype itself: Its specificity is not known.

V gave up 5 bases and J gave up 2 bases, with 29 bases separating them. In germline, CDR1 is SGHAT, CDR2 FQNNGV. The CDR3 sequence is 20 residues long. General study findings and limits: Matching results from VDJdb favored anti-spike CD8 responses, leaving private and CD4 specificities undetected.

Attachment of unique molecular identifiers to individual cDNA molecules was performed. From the 5' RACE reads, TCRdb called clonotypes with MiXCR, one entry per CDR3 protein. The table shows tens of thousands of distinct CDR3 sequences, with roughly 14% occurring only once. The source material was whole blood. This TCR was recovered from an adult who was a healthcare worker with PCR-confirmed SARS-CoV-2 infection or an uninfected control (not recorded which). The V and J genes are TRBV11-2 and TRBJ2-3, with D possibly being TRBD1 or TRBD2 (5 bases each). The CDR3 spells CASSTQKGVRGRKATDTQYF. CDR3 DNA: TGTGCCAGCAGCACTCAGAAAGGTGTCCGGGGCCGGAAGGCCACAGATACGCAGTATTTT.